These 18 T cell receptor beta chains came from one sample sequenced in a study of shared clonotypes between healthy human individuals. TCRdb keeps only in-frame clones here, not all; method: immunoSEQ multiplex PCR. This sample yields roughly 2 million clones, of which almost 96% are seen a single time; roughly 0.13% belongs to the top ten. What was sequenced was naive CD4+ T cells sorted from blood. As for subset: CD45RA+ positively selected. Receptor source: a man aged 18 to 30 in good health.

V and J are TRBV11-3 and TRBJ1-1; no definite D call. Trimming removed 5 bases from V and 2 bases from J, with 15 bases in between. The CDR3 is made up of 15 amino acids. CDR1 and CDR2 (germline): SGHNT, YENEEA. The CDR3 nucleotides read TGTGCCAGCAGCCGAGGGTATCCGGGTAACACTGAAGCTTTCTTT. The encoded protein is CASSRGYPGNTEAFF.

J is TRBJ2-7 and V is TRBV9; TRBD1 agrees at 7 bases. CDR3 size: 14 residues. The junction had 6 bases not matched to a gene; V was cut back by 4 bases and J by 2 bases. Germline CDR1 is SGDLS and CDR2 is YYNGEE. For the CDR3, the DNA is TGTGCCAGCAGCCACGAGACAGGGACCTACGAGCAGTACTTC. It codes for CASSHETGTYEQYF.

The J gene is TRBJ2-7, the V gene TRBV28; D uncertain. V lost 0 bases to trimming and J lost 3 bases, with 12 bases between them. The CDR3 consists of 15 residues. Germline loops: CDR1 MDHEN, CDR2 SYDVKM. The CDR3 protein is CASSLWGPLGYEQYF. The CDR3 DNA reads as TGTGCCAGCAGTTTATGGGGTCCCCTAGGCTACGAGCAGTACTTC.

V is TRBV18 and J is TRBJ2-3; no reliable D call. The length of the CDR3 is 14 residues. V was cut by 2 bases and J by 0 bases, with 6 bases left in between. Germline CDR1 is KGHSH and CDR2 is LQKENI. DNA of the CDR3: TGTGCCAGCTCACCAGGGCGGAGCACAGATACGCAGTATTTT. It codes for CASSPGRSTDTQYF.

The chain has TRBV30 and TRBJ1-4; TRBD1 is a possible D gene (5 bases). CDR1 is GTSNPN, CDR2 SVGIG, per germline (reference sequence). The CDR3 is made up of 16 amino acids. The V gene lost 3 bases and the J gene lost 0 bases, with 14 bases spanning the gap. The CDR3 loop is CAWRVSGFATNEKLFF. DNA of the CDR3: TGTGCCTGGAGGGTTTCAGGGTTTGCAACTAATGAAAAACTGTTTTTT.

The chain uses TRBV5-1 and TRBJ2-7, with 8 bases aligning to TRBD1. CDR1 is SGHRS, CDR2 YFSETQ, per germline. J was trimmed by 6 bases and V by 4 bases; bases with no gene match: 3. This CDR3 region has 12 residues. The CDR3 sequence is CASSTDRGEQYF. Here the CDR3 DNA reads TGCGCCAGCAGCACAGACAGGGGCGAGCAGTACTTC.

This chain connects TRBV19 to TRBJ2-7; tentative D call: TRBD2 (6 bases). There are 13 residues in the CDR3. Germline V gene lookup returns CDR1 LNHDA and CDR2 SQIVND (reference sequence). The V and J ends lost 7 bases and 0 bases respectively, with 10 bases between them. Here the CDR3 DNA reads TGTGCCAGTAATGCGGGGAACTCCTACGAGCAGTACTTC. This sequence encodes CASNAGNSYEQYF. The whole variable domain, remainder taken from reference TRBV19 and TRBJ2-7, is DGGITQSPKYLFRKEGQNVTLSCEQNLNHDAMYWYRQDPGQGLRLIYYSQIVNDFQKGDIAEGYSVSREKKESFPLTVTSAQKNPTAFYLCASNAGNSYEQYFGPGTRLTVT.

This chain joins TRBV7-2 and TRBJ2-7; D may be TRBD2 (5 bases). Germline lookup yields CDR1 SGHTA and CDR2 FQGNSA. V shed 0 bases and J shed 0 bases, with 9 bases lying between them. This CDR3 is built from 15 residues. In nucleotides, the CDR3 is TGTGCCAGCAGCTTAGCGGTCGGGATCTCCTACGAGCAGTACTTC. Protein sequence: CASSLAVGISYEQYF. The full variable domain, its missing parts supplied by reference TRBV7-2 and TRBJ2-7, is GAGVSQSPSNKVTEKGKDVELRCDPISGHTALYWYRQSLGQGLEFLIYFQGNSAPDKSGLPSDRFSAERTGGSVSTLTIQRTQQEDSAVYLCASSLAVGISYEQYFGPGTRLTVT.

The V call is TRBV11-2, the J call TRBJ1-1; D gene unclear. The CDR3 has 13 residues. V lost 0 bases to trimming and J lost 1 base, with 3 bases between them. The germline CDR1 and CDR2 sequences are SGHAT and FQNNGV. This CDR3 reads CASSLESNTEAFF. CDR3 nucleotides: TGTGCCAGCAGCTTAGAATCGAACACTGAAGCTTTCTTT.

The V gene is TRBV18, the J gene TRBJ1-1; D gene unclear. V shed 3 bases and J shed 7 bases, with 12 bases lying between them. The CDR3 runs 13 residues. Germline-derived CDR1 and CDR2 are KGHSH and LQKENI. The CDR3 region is CASSPGERGEAFF. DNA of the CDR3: TGTGCCAGCTCACCCGGAGAGCGGGGTGAAGCTTTCTTT.

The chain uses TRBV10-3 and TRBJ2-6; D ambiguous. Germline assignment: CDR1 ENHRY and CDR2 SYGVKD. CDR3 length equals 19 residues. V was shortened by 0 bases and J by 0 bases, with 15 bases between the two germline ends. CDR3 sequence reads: CAISESDATALSGANVLTF. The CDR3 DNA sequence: TGTGCCATCAGTGAGTCGGACGCTACAGCTCTCTCTGGGGCCAACGTCCTGACTTTC.

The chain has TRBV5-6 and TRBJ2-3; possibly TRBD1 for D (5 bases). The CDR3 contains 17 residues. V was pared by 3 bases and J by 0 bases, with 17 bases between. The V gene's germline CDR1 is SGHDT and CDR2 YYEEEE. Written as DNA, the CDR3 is TGTGCCAGCAGCTGGGGCCCGCCCACGTTAAGCACAGATACGCAGTATTTT. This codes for CASSWGPPTLSTDTQYF.

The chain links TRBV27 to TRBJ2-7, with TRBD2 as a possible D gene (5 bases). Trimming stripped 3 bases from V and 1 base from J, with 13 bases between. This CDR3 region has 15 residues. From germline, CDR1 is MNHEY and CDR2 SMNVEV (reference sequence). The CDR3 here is CASSLADGMSYEQYF. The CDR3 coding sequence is TGTGCCAGCAGTTTGGCCGACGGGATGTCCTACGAGCAGTACTTC.

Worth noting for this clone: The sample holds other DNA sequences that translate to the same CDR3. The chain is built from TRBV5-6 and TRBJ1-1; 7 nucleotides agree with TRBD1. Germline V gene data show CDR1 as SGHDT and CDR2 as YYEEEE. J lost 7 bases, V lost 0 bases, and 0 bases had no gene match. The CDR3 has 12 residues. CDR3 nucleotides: TGTGCCAGCAGCTTGGACAGGGGTGAAGCTTTCTTT. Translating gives CASSLDRGEAFF. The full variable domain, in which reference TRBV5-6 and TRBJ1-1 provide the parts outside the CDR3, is DAGVTQSPTHLIKTRGQQVTLRCSPKSGHDTVSWYQQALGQGPQFIFQYYEEEERQRGNFPDRFSGHQFPNYSSELNVNALLLGDSALYLCASSLDRGEAFFGQGTRLTVV.

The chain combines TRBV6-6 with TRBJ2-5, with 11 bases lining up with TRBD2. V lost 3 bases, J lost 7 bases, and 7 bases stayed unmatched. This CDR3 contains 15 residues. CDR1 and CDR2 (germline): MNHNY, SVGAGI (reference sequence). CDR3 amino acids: CASSYWTSGRGTQYF. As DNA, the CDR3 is TGTGCCAGCAGTTATTGGACTAGCGGGCGAGGGACCCAGTACTTC.

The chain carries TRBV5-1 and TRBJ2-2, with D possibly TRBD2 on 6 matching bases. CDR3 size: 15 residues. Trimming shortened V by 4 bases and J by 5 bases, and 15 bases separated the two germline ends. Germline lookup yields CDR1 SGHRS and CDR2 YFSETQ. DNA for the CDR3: TGCGCCAGCAGCCGCCGGGACGGGGGTACCGGGGAGCTGTTTTTT. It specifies CASSRRDGGTGELFF.

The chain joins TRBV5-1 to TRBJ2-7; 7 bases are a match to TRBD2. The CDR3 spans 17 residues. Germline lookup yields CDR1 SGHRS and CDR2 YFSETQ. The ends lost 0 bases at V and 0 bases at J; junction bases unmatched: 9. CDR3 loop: CASSLGSGTSSSYEQYF. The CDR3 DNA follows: TGCGCCAGCAGCTTGGGGAGCGGGACTTCCAGCTCCTACGAGCAGTACTTC. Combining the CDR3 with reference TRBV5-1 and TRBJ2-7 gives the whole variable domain KAGVTQTPRYLIKTRGQQVTLSCSPISGHRSVSWYQQTPGQGLQFLFEYFSETQRNKGNFPGRFSGRQFSNSRSEMNVSTLELGDSALYLCASSLGSGTSSSYEQYFGPGTRLTVT.

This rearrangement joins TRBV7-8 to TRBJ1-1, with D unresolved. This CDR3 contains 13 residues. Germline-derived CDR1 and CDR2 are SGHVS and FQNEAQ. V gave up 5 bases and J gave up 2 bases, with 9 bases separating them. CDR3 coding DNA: TGTGCCAGCAGCGTGGACCGTAACACTGAAGCTTTCTTT. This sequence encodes CASSVDRNTEAFF.